Below, one T cell receptor beta chain is given with its context. The data stem from a study of T cells after somatic rescue of genetic block. Produced via immunoSEQ multiplex PCR; TCRdb's table is partial and in-frame only. The profile shows approximately 15,000 clones, around three quarters of them singletons. CDR1 is SGHRS and CDR2 is YFSETQ in the germline V gene. The V gene end was trimmed by 4 bases and the J gene end by 4 bases; junction bases not matched to a gene: 6. The CDR3 is 14 amino acids. The clonotype originates from a boy between 5 and 17 years old. The genes are TRBV5-1 and TRBJ2-7; 9 bases line up with TRBD1. Sequencing input: peripheral blood mononuclear cells (PBMCs). CDR3 nucleotide sequence: TGCGCCAGCAGCCCGTTGGACAGGGGTTACGAGCAGTACTTC. It specifies CASSPLDRGYEQYF.